A selection of T cell receptor beta chains follows, all from one sample in a study of OX40 agonist ivuxolimab in advanced cancers. TCRdb's copy holds only in-frame clones and misses some; the assay was immunoSEQ multiplex PCR. The sample includes about 69,000 clones, around 87% of them seen just once. The sample was CD4+ or CD8+ T cells sorted from blood, taken in a trial of the OX40 agonist ivuxolimab. These receptors came from an adult with an advanced solid tumor such as melanoma, head and neck, liver or kidney cancer. Each CDR3 is given with its conserved first and last residue. The D gene is left open where the match is weak. Some rows have no size entry. The others give once, few or many, or a class for an expanded clone.

v_gene,j_gene,abundance,d_gene,CDR3aa,CDR3nt
TRBV4-1,TRBJ2-3,.,TRBD2,CASSQEPGGDTQYF,TGCGCCAGCAGCCAAGAACCGGGAGGAGATACGCAGTATTTT
TRBV14,TRBJ2-7,.,TRBD1,CASSRQGVVYEQYF,TGTGCCAGCAGTCGTCAGGGGGTCGTCTACGAGCAGTACTTC
TRBV21-1,TRBJ2-5,.,.,CASSKVWEREEETQYF,TGTGCCAGCAGCAAAGTCTGGGAGCGGGAGGAAGAGACCCAGTACTTC
TRBV23-1,TRBJ1-5,.,.,CASSRGQTNQPQHF,TGCGCCAGCAGTCGCGGACAGACAAATCAGCCCCAGCATTTT
TRBV5-1,TRBJ2-3,.,.,CASSLISTDTQYF,TGCGCCAGCAGCTTGATCAGCACAGATACGCAGTATTTT
TRBV18,TRBJ2-6,once,.,CASSPGQVLSGANVLTF,TGTGCCAGCTCACCTGGACAAGTCCTCTCTGGGGCCAACGTCCTGACTTTC
TRBV19,TRBJ2-2,.,.,CASSLTQGRTGELFF,TGTGCCAGTTCTCTAACCCAGGGGCGCACCGGGGAGCTGTTTTTT
TRBV5-6,TRBJ2-7,.,.,CASSVMGGSYEQYF,TGTGCCAGCAGCGTAATGGGCGGTTCCTACGAGCAGTACTTC
TRBV7-2,TRBJ2-5,.,.,CASSRHRQETQYF,TGTGCCAGCAGCCGACACCGACAAGAGACCCAGTACTTC
TRBV11-1,TRBJ2-2,once,.,CASRWVNTGELFF,TGTGCCAGCAGGTGGGTGAACACCGGGGAGCTGTTTTTT
TRBV11-2,TRBJ2-7,.,.,CASSSLSVRGQYF,TGTGCCAGCAGCTCCTTGTCGGTAAGGGGGCAGTACTTC
TRBV7-9,TRBJ2-7,.,TRBD1,CASSSAGTGLYEQYF,TGTGCCAGCAGCTCCGCCGGGACAGGCCTTTACGAGCAGTACTTC
TRBV28,TRBJ1-5,.,.,CASSFVGGQPQHF,TGTGCCAGCAGTTTCGTGGGGGGGCAGCCCCAGCATTTT
TRBV5-6,TRBJ1-5,.,.,CASSLGTVSNQPQHF,TGTGCCAGCAGCTTGGGGACAGTGAGCAATCAGCCCCAGCATTTT
TRBV2,TRBJ2-2,.,TRBD2,CASKLAGSTGELFF,TGTGCCAGCAAACTAGCGGGATCCACCGGGGAGCTGTTTTTT
TRBV5-1,TRBJ2-2,.,.,CASRPVTTGELFF,TGCGCCAGCAGACCAGTGACGACCGGGGAGCTGTTTTTT
TRBV6-1,TRBJ1-6,.,.,CASKQRSPFNSPLHF,TGTGCCAGCAAACAGAGATCCCCATTTAATTCACCCCTCCACTTT
TRBV5-8,TRBJ1-4,.,.,CASKPIFTGEKLFF,TGTGCCAGCAAACCAATCTTCACGGGGGAAAAACTGTTTTTT
TRBV6-5,TRBJ2-7,.,TRBD1,CASSSTGTGGEQYF,TGTGCCAGCAGTTCGACCGGGACAGGGGGTGAGCAGTACTTC
TRBV7-3,TRBJ2-7,.,.,CASSFNHLYEQYF,TGTGCCAGCAGCTTCAACCACCTCTACGAGCAGTACTTC
TRBV2,TRBJ2-4,.,.,CASSDWTLKNIQYF,TGTGCCAGCAGTGATTGGACGCTTAAAAACATTCAGTACTTC
TRBV11-2,TRBJ2-2,.,.,CASSLGAWQNTGELFF,TGTGCCAGCAGCCTTGGGGCCTGGCAGAACACCGGGGAGCTGTTTTTT
TRBV15,TRBJ1-2,.,.,CATSVNHYGYTF,TGTGCCACCAGCGTAAACCACTATGGCTACACCTTC
TRBV6-4,TRBJ1-2,once,TRBD1,CASSDSQGAAGYTF,TGTGCCAGCAGTGACTCACAGGGGGCCGCAGGCTACACCTTC
TRBV5-1,TRBJ1-2,once,TRBD1,CASSLGDRGRQGYTF,TGCGCCAGCAGCTTGGGGGACAGGGGGCGGCAGGGCTACACCTTC
TRBV2,TRBJ1-4,.,.,CASTQSTNEKLFF,TGTGCCAGCACCCAGTCAACTAATGAAAAACTGTTTTTT
TRBV28,TRBJ2-1,.,TRBD2,CASSKTSGHYNEQFF,TGTGCCAGCAGTAAGACTAGCGGGCACTACAATGAGCAGTTCTTC
TRBV5-1,TRBJ1-5,once,.,CASSSGTPGQPQHF,TGCGCCAGCAGCTCCGGGACGCCAGGGCAGCCCCAGCATTTT
TRBV9,TRBJ2-7,.,TRBD2,CASSNSHRAGRSYEQYF,TGTGCCAGCAGTAACAGTCATCGAGCGGGAAGATCCTACGAGCAGTACTTC
TRBV9,TRBJ1-3,.,.,CASSEGAFTSGNTIYF,TGTGCCAGCAGCGAAGGGGCTTTTACCTCTGGAAACACCATATATTTT
TRBV6-1,TRBJ1-4,.,.,CASSHNEKLFF,TGTGCCAGCAGTCATAATGAAAAACTGTTTTTT
TRBV5-1,TRBJ2-5,once,TRBD1,CASGDPGGVETQYF,TGCGCCAGCGGCGATCCAGGGGGCGTAGAGACCCAGTACTTC
TRBV7-9,TRBJ2-3,.,TRBD2,CASSYGLAGVDNTQYF,TGTGCCAGCAGCTACGGACTAGCGGGAGTTGATAATACGCAGTATTTT
TRBV18,TRBJ2-5,.,.,CASSPGRAQETQYF,TGTGCCAGCTCACCCGGCAGGGCCCAAGAGACCCAGTACTTC
TRBV4-3,TRBJ2-2,.,.,CASRRSVGMGVNTGELFF,TGCGCCAGCAGGCGGTCCGTGGGGATGGGTGTAAACACCGGGGAGCTGTTTTTT
TRBV4-3,TRBJ1-2,.,TRBD1,CASSRGGQGVYGYTF,TGCGCCAGCAGCCGAGGGGGACAGGGAGTCTATGGCTACACCTTC
TRBV5-6,TRBJ2-6,.,.,CASTPGGSGANVLTF,TGTGCCAGCACCCCCGGGGGCTCTGGGGCCAACGTCCTGACTTTC
TRBV6-4,TRBJ2-3,.,.,CASSPWMGDTQYF,TGTGCCAGCAGCCCCTGGATGGGAGATACGCAGTATTTT
TRBV18,TRBJ2-1,.,TRBD2,CASSPKREGYNEQFF,TGTGCCAGCTCACCCAAGCGGGAGGGCTACAATGAGCAGTTCTTC
TRBV4-3,TRBJ2-5,.,.,CASSHHGHLGTLPYQETQYF,TGCGCCAGCAGCCACCACGGACACCTCGGGACCCTCCCGTACCAAGAGACCCAGTACTTC